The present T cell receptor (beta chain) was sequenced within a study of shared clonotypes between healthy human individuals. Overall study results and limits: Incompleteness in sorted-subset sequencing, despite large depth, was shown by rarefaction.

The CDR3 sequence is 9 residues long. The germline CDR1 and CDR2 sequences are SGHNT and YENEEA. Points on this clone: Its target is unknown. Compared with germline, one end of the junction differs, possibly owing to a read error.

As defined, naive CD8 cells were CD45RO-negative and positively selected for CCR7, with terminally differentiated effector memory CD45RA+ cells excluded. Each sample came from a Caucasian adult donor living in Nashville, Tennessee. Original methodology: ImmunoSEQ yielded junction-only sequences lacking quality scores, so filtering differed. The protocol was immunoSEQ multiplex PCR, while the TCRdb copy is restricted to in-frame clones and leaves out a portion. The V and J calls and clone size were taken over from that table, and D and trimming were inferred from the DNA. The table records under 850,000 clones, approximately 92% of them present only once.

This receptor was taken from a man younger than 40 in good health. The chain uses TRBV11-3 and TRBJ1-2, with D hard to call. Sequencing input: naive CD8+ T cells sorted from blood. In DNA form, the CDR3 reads TGTGCCAGTAGCTATGGCTACACCTTC. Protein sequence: CASSYGYTF.